This note documents a single TCR beta chain sequence. There are many counts of this clone. The target of this receptor is not known. Per-base quality was not reported, and no clone a single base away is much larger than it. The CDR3 starts with the cysteine, ends with the phenylalanine, and has 15 residues. Here the CDR3 DNA is all that survives: 45 bases in frame from base 1. As encoded in the germline V gene, CDR1 is SGHTA while CDR2 is FQGNSA. Relative to germline, V is 4 bases shorter and J is 5 bases shorter, with 17 bases between their ends. In the prospective study, participants were about 18 to 90 years old, resided in about two dozen geographic areas of the United States, and were enrolled through a virtual design. In the prospective study, participants were assigned to cohorts based on the clinical history participants reported in a screening survey and a study questionnaire. Recovered participants in ImmuneRACE Cohort 3 were defined as having two consecutive negative NP/OP PCR tests, clearance from a healthcare professional, or resolution of symptoms. In the prospective study, whole blood, serum and a nasopharyngeal or oropharyngeal swab were collected from each participant by mobile phlebotomists. Over a roughly two-month period, participants in the prospective study had the option of providing additional blood draws and questionnaires. Before DNA extraction, prospective study blood samples were shipped either frozen or at room temperature.

The immunoSEQ Assay, a bias-controlled multiplex PCR, was used to amplify TCRbeta CDR3 regions from genomic DNA. Under the source paper's analysis protocol: The number of nucleated cells in each sample was estimated from the amplification of reference gene primers within the assay. To quantify the absolute abundance of each unique TCRbeta CDR3 rearrangement, sequence reads were collapsed and filtered. For each sample, productive Simpson clonality was calculated by taking the square root of Simpson's diversity index across productive rearrangements. TCRdb stores this immuneACCESS table with in-frame sequences only. Part of the clones is absent; in the studies checked, under half of the shortfall reflects unresolved V genes, and no reason is known for the rest. The V and J calls and clone size come from that table; D and trimming were worked out from the DNA. Here the sample has about 160,000 clones; 80% occur a single time. The ten largest clones capture more than 3% of the sample.

This sample was included in a study of blood T cell repertoires in COVID-19 (TCRdb year 2020). About the investigation overall: Collaborator samples came from the United States, Italy and Spain and covered acute and convalescent phases of COVID-19. The sample metadata nearly always contained a de-identified subject ID, COVID-19 status, age in years and sex. The repertoires were released in a freely available public database meant as a resource for research on the immune response to SARS-CoV-2. Where available, HLA class I and class II types were obtained from metadata supplied by the sample provider rather than from assay-based typing. Subjects who had been exposed to COVID-19, were actively infected with it, or had recovered from it provided the deeply sampled blood TCRbeta repertoires that made up the dataset. The material from the prospective study consisted of cDNA or gDNA derived from T cells, B-cell-depleted T cells, or PBMCs. Samples were obtained from the ongoing ImmuneRACE study (first 160 participants) and from roughly 1,300 subjects provided by 6 global collaborators. General study outcomes and caveats: The amount of clinical and demographic metadata varied by source and participant and was provided uncurated.

Sequenced: PBMCs or T cells enriched from blood (not recorded which). Recombination connected TRBV7-2 to TRBJ1-1, and the D gene may be TRBD1, 5 bases matching. The clonotype comes from a woman in her fifties or sixties who had recovered from COVID-19. The bases are TGTGCCAGCAGCTATAGGGGCCGTGGGGTTACTGAAGCTTTCTTT. Its protein product is CASSYRGRGVTEAFF. The full variable domain, completed from the reference TRBV7-2 and TRBJ1-1 proteins outside the CDR3, reads GAGVSQSPSNKVTEKGKDVELRCDPISGHTALYWYRQSLGQGLEFLIYFQGNSAPDKSGLPSDRFSAERTGGSVSTLTIQRTQQEDSAVYLCASSYRGRGVTEAFFGQGTRLTVV.